What follows is one T cell receptor (beta chain) and its context. The data stem from a study of CD8 T cells in Susac syndrome. Reverse transcription used about 0.45 to 1 ug RNA and random hexamers. Each CDR3 protein gets one entry after TCRdb re-called the immunoSEQ multiplex PCR reads with MiXCR. The sample shows over 350,000 distinct CDR3 sequences, around 85% of them seen only once. The germline V gene encodes CDR1 MGHRA and CDR2 YSYEKL. This CDR3 spans 13 amino acids. V was cut by 0 bases and J by 5 bases, with 5 bases left in between. Sequencing used CD8+ T cells from PBMCs. This chain links TRBV4-1 with TRBJ2-1; D gene ambiguous. This clonotype was obtained from a human donor with multiple sclerosis. The CDR3 spells CASSQDPHNEQFF. In nucleotides, the CDR3 is TGCGCCAGCAGCCAAGACCCGCACAATGAGCAGTTCTTC.